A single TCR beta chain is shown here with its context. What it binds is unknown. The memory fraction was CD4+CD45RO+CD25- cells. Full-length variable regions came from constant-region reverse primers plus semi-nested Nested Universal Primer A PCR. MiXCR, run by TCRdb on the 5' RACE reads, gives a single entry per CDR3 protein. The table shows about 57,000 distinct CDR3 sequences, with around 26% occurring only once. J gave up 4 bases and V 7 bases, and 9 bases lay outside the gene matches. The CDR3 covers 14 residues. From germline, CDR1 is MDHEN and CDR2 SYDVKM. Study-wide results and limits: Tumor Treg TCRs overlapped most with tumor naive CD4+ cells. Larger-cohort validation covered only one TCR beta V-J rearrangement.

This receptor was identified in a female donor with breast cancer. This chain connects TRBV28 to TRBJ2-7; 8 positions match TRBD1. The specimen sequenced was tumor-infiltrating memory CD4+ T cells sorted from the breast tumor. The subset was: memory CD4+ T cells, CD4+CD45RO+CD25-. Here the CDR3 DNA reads TGTGCCAGCACGGGACAGGCCCACGCGTACGAGCAGTACTTC. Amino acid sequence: CASTGQAHAYEQYF.